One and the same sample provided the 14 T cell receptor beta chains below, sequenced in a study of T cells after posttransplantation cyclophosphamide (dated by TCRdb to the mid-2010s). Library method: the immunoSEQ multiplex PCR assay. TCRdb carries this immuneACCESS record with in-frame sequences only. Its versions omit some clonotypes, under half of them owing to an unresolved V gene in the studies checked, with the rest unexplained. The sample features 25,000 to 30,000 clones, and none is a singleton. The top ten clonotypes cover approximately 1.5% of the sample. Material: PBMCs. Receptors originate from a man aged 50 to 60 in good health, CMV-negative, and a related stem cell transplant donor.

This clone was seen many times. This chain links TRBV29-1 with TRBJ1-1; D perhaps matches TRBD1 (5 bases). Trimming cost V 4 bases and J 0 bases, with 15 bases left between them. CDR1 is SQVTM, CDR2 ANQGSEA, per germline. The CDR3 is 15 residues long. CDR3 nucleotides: TGCAGCGTTGGGGGAGGGTGGGGGATGAACACTGAAGCTTTCTTT. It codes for CSVGGGWGMNTEAFF.

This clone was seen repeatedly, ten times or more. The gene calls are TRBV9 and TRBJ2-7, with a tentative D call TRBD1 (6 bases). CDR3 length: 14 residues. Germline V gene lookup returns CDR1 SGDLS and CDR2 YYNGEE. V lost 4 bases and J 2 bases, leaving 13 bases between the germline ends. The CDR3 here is CASSPQGLPYEQYF. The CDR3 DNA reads TGTGCCAGCAGCCCCCAGGGGCTTCCCTACGAGCAGTACTTC.

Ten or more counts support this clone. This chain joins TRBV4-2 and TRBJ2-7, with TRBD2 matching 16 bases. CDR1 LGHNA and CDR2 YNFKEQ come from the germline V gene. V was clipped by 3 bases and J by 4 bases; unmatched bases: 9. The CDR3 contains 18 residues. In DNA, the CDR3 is TGTGCCAGCAGCCAGACGGGACTAGCGGGAGGGCCGGCGTACGAGCAGTACTTC. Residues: CASSQTGLAGGPAYEQYF.

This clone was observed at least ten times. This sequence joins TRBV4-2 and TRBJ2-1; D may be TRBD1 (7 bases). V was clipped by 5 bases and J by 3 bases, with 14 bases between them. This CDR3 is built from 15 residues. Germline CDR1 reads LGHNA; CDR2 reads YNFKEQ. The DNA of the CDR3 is TGTGCCAGCAGCTACCAGGGGGGCGACTACAATGAGCAGTTCTTC. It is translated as CASSYQGGDYNEQFF.

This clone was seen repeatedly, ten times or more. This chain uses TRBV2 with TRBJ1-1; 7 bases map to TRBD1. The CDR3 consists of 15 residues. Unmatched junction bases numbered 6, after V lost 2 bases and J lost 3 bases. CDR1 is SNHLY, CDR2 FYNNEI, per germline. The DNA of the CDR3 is TGTGCCAGCAGTGAACAGGGGGTGGTGGACACTGAAGCTTTCTTT. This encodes CASSEQGVVDTEAFF.

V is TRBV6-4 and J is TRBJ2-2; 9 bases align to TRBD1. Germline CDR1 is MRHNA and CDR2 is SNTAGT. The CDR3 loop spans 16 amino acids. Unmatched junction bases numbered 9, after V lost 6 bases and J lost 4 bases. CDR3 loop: CASSTGGAPVTGELFF. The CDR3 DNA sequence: TGTGCCAGCAGCACAGGGGGCGCCCCGGTCACCGGGGAGCTGTTTTTT.

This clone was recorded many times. CDR3 in amino acids: CASSFSGRRNEQFF. The CDR3 region has the DNA TGTGCCAGCAGTTTTAGCGGGAGGAGGAATGAGCAGTTCTTC. The V call is TRBV27, the J call TRBJ2-1; 10 nucleotides align to TRBD2. The CDR3 consists of 14 residues. Germline-derived CDR1 and CDR2 are MNHEY and SMNVEV (reference sequence). Trimming cost V 3 bases and J 7 bases; bases outside gene matches: 3.

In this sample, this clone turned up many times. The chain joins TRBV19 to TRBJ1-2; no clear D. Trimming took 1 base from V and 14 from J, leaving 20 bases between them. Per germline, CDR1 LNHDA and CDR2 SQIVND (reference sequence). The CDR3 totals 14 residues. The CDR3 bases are TGTGCCAGTAGTATAGGCGGGGTCGAGCTCCCAATTACCTTC. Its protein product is CASSIGGVELPITF.

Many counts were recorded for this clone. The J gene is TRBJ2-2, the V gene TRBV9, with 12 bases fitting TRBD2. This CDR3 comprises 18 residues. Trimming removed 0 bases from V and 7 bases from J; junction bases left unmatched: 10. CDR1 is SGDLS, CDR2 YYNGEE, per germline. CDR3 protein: CASSVGPSGRAGDGELFF. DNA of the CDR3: TGTGCCAGCAGCGTAGGTCCTAGCGGGAGGGCCGGGGACGGGGAGCTGTTTTTT.

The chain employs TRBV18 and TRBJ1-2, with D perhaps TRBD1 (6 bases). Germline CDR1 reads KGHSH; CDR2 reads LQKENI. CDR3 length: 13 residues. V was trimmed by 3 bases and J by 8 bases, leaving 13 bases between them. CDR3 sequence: CASSPGYRDGYTF. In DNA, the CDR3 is TGTGCCAGCTCACCGGGATACAGGGACGGCTACACCTTC.

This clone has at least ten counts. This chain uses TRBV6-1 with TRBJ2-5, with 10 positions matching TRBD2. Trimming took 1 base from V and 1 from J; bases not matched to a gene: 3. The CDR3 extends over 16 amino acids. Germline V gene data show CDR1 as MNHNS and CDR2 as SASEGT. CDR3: CASSEVSSGGQETQYF. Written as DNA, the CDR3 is TGTGCCAGCAGTGAAGTGTCTAGCGGGGGCCAAGAGACCCAGTACTTC.

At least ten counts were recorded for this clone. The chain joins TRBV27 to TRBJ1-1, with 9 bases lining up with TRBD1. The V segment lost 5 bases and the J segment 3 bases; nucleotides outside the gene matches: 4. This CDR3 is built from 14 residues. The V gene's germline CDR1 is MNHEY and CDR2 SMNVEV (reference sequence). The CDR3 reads CASSTDRGHTEAFF. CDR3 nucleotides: TGTGCCAGCAGTACGGACAGGGGTCACACTGAAGCTTTCTTT.

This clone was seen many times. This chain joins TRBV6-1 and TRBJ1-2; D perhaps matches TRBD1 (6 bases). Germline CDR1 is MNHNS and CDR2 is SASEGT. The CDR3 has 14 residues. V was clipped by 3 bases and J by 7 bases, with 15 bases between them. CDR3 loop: CASSDLGAVGGYTF. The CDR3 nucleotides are TGTGCCAGCAGTGATCTGGGGGCGGTAGGTGGCTACACCTTC.

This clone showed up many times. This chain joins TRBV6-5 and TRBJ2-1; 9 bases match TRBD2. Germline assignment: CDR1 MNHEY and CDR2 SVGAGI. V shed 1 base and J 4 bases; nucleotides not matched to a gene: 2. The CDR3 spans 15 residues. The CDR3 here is CASSYWREGYNEQFF. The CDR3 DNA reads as TGTGCCAGCAGTTACTGGCGGGAGGGTTACAATGAGCAGTTCTTC.